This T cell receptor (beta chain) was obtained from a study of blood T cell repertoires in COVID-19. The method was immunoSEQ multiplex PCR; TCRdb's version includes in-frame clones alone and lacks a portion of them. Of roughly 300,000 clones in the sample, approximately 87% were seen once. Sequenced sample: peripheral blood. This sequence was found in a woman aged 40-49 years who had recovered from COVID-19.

The CDR3 DNA is TGCGCCAGCAGCCCATTGGGACAGAGGCTAAATCAGCCCCAGCATTTT. Protein: CASSPLGQRLNQPQHF. This chain connects TRBV4-1 to TRBJ1-5; 7 bases line up with TRBD1. Per germline, CDR1 MGHRA and CDR2 YSYEKL. The J segment lost 4 bases and the V segment lost 4 bases, leaving 10 bases of the junction unmatched. The CDR3 totals 16 residues.